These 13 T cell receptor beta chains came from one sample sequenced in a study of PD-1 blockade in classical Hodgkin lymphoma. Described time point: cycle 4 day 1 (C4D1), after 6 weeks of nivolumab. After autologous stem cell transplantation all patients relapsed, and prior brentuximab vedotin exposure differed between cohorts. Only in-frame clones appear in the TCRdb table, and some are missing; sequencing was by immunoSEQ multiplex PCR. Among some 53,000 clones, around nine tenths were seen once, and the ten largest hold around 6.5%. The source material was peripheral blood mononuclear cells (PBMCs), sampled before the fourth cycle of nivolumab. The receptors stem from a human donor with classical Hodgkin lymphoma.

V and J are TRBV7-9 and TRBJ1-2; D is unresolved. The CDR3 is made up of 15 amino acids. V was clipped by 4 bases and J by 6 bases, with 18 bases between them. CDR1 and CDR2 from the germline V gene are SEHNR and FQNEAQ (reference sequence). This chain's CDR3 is CASSSLLLGRDGYTF. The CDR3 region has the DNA TGTGCCAGCAGCTCCCTGCTGCTGGGCCGAGATGGCTACACCTTC.

CDR3 sequence (DNA): TGTGCCAGCTTCGACCATCAGCCCCAGCATTTT. Residues: CASFDHQPQHF. The chain employs TRBV28 and TRBJ1-5, with unresolved D. Trimming left V 8 bases short and J 5 bases short, with 7 bases between. Germline CDR1 reads MDHEN; CDR2 reads SYDVKM. The CDR3 is 11 residues long.

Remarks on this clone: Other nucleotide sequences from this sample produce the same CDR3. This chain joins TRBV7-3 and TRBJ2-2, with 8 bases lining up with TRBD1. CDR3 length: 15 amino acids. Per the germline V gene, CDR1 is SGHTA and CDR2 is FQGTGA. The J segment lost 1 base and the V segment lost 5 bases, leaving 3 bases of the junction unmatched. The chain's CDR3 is CASSPGGLNTGELFF. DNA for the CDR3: TGTGCCAGCAGCCCAGGGGGCCTGAACACCGGGGAGCTGTTTTTT.

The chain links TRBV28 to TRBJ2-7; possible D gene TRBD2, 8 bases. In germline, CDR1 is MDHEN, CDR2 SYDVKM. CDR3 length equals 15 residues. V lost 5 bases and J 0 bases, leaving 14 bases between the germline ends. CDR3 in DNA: TGTGCCAGCAGTCCGGGAGGGGACAGCTCCTACGAGCAGTACTTC. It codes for CASSPGGDSSYEQYF.

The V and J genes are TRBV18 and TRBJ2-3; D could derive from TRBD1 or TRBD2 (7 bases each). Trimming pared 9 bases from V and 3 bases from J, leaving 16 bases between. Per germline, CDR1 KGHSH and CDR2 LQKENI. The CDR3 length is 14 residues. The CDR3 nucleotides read TGTGCCAGGGGAGGGGGCCAGATTACAGATACGCAGTATTTT. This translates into CARGGGQITDTQYF. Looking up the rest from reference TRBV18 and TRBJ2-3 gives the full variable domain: NAGVMQNPRHLVRRRGQEARLRCSPMKGHSHVYWYRQLPEEGLKFMVYLQKENIIDESGMPKERFSAEFPKEGPSILRIQQVVRGDSAAYFCARGGGQITDTQYFGPGTRLTVL.

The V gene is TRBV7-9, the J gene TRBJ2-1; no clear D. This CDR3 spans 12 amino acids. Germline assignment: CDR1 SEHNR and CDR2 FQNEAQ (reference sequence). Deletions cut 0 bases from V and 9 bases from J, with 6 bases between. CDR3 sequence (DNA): TGTGCCAGCAGCTTAGCGTCGGGTGAGCAGTTCTTC. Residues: CASSLASGEQFF.

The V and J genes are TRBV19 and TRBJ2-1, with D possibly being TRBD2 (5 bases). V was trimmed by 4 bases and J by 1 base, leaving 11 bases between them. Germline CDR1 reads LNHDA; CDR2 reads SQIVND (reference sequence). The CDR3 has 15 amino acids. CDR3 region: CASSKTSQSYNEQFF. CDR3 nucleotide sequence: TGTGCCAGTAGTAAAACTAGTCAATCCTACAATGAGCAGTTCTTC.

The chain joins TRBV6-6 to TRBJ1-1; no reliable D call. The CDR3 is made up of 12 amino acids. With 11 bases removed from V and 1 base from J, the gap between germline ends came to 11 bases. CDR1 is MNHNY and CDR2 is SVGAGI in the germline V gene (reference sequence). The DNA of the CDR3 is TGTGCCGCCAGACGCCAGAACACTGAAGCTTTCTTT. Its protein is CAARRQNTEAFF.

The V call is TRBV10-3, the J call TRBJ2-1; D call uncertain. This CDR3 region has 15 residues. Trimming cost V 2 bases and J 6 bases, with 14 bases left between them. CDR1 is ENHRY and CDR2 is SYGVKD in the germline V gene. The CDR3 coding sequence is TGTGCCATCAGTGAGGGGTTGGGTTTTTCCAATGAGCAGTTCTTC. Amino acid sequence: CAISEGLGFSNEQFF.

This CDR3 is CASSTPAGAQYF. The DNA of the CDR3 is TGTGCCAGCAGCACCCCGGCCGGGGCGCAGTATTTT. V gene TRBV7-3 combines with J gene TRBJ2-3, with D possibly matching TRBD2 (5 bases). V was shortened by 5 bases and J by 10 bases, with 13 bases between the two germline ends. CDR3 size: 12 residues. CDR1 and CDR2 from the germline V gene are SGHTA and FQGTGA.

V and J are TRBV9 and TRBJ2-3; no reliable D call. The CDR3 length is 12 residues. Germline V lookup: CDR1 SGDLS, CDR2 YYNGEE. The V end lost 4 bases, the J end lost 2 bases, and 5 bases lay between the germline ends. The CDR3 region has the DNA TGTGCCAGCAGCCCCCCCACAGATACGCAGTATTTT. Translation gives CASSPPTDTQYF.

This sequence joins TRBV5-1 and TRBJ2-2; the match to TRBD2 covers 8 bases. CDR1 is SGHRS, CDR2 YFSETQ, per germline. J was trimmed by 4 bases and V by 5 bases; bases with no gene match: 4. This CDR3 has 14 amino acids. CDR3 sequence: CASSGAGGTGELFF. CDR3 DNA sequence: TGCGCCAGCAGTGGGGCGGGAGGCACCGGGGAGCTGTTTTTT.

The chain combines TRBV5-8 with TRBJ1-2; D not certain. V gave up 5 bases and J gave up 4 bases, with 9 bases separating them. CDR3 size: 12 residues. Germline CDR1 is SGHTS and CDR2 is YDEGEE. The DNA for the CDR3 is TGTGCCAGCAGGGGGTCGGTCTATGGCTACACCTTC. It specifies CASRGSVYGYTF.